This T cell receptor beta chain stems from a study of a mutant IDH1 vaccine in newly diagnosed glioma. The assay was immunoSEQ multiplex PCR, and TCRdb's table has in-frame clones only and misses some. Here the sample spans 30,000 to 40,000 clones, roughly 79% being singletons. Note on this clone: Its specificity is not known.

Germline CDR1 and CDR2: SNHLY and FYNNEI. Trimming took 6 bases from V and 7 from J, leaving 15 bases between them. The CDR3 covers 13 residues. The sample's time point: week 5, during vaccination. Every vaccine dose comprised 300 ug of mutant IDH1 20-mer peptide plus topical imiquimod. The astrocytomas were IDH1-mutant, ATRX-negative, and WHO grade 3 or 4. The chain joins TRBV2 to TRBJ1-1; D is perhaps TRBD1 (6 bases). The sequence was collected from a man aged 45-60 years with glioma. Sequenced here: PBMCs, sampled from a glioma patient whose treatment included an IDH1 peptide vaccine. The CDR3 loop reads CASSGGQGLEAFF. The CDR3 nucleotides read TGTGCCAGCAGCGGGGGGCAGGGTCTTGAAGCTTTCTTT. The entire variable domain, with the rest obtained from reference TRBV2 and TRBJ1-1, is as follows: EPEVTQTPSHQVTQMGQEVILRCVPISNHLYFYWYRQILGQKVEFLVSFYNNEISEKSEIFDDQFSVERPDGSNFTLKIRSTKLEDSAMYFCASSGGQGLEAFFGQGTRLTVV.